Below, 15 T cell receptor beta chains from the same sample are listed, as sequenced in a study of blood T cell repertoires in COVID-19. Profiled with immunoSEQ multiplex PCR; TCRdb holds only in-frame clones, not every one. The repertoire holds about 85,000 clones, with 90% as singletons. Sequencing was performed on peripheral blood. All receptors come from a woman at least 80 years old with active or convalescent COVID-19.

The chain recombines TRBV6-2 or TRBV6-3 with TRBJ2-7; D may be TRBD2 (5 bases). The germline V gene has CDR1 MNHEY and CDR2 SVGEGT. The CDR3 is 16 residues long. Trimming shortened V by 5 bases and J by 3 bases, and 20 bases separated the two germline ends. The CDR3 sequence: CASSLTQERSSYEQYF. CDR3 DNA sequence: TGTGCCAGCAGTCTCACTCAGGAGCGGAGTAGCTACGAGCAGTACTTC.

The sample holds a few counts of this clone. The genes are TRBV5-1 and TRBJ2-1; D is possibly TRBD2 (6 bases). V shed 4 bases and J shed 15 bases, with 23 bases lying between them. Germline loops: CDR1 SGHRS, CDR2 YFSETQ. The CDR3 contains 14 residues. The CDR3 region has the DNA TGCGCCAGCAGCACGTGGCTAGGGGACTCGACGGGGTTCTTC. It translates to CASSTWLGDSTGFF.

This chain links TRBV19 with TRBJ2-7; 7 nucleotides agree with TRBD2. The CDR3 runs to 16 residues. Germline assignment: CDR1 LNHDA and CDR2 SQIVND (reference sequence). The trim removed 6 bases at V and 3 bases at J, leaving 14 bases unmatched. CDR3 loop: CASRTKLTGGGYEQYF. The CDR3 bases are TGTGCCAGTAGAACCAAGCTGACGGGAGGTGGCTACGAGCAGTACTTC.

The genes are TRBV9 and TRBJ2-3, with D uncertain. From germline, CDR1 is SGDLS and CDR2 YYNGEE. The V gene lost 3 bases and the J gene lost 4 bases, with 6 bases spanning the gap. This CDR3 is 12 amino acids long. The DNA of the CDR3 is TGTGCCAGCAGCGAGACTCCAGATACGCAGTATTTT. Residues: CASSETPDTQYF.

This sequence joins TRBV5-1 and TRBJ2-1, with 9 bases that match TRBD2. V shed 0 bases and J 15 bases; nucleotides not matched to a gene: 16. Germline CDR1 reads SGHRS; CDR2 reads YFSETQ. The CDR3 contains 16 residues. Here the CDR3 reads CASSLGGGRAIEQPFF. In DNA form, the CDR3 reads TGCGCCAGCAGCTTGGGGGGCGGGAGGGCCATAGAGCAACCGTTCTTC.

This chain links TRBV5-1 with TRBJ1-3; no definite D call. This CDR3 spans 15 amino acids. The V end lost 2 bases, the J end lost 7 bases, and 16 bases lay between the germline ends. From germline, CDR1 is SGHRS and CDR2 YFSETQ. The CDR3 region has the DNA TGCGCCAGCAGCTTAACGCAGGTCCCGGGGAACACCATATATTTT. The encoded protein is CASSLTQVPGNTIYF.

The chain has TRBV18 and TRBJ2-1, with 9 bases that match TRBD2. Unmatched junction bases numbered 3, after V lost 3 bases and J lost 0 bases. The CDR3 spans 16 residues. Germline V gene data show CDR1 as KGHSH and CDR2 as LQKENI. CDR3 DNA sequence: TGTGCCAGCTCACCGGCGGGAGGGAGCTCCTACAATGAGCAGTTCTTC. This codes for CASSPAGGSSYNEQFF.

CDR3 residues: CASSAQQGNEQFF. DNA of the CDR3: TGTGCCAGCAGCGCCCAACAGGGCAATGAGCAGTTCTTC. The chain is built from TRBV9 and TRBJ2-1, with D possibly TRBD1 on 6 matching bases. This CDR3 region has 13 residues. Germline CDR1 is SGDLS and CDR2 is YYNGEE. V dropped 3 bases and J dropped 6 bases, with 10 bases sitting between them.

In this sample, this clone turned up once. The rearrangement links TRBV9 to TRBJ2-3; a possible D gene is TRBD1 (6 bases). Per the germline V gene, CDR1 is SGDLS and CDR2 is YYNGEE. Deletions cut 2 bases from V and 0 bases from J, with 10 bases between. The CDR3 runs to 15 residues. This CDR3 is CASSVSQGSTDTQYF. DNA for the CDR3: TGTGCCAGCAGCGTGAGTCAGGGGAGCACAGATACGCAGTATTTT.

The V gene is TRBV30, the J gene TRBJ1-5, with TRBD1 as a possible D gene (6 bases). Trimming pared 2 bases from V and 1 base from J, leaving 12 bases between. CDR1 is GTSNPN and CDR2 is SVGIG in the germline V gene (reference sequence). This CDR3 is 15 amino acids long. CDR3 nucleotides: TGTGCCTGGAGTAGGGGGGGCGGAAGCAATCAGCCCCAGCATTTT. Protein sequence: CAWSRGGGSNQPQHF.

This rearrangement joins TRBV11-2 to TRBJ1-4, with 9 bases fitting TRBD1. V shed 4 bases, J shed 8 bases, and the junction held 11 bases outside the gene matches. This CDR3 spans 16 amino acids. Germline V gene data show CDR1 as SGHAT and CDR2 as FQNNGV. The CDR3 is CASSSYRGQAGEKLFF. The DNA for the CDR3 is TGTGCCAGCAGCTCCTACAGGGGGCAGGCAGGAGAAAAACTGTTTTTT.

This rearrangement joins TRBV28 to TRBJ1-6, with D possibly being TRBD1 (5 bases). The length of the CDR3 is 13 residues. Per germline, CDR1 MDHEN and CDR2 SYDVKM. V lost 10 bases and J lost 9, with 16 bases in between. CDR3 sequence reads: CATLWGPGSPLHF. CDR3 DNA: TGTGCCACCCTATGGGGCCCAGGTTCACCCCTCCACTTT.

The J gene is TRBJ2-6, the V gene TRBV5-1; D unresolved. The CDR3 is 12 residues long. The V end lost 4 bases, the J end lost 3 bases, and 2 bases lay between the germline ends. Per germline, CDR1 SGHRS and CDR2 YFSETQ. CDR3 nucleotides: TGCGCCAGCAGCCTTGGGGCCAACGTCCTGACTTTC. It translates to CASSLGANVLTF.

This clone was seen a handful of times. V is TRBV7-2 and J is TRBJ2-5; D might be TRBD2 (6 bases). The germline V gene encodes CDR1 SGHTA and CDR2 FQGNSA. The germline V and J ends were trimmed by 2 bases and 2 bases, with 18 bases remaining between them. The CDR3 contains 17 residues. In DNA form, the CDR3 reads TGTGCCAGCAGCTTAAGTATCCCGGGAGCGAGGCAAGAGACCCAGTACTTC. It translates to CASSLSIPGARQETQYF. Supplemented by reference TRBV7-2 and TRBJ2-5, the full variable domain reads GAGVSQSPSNKVTEKGKDVELRCDPISGHTALYWYRQSLGQGLEFLIYFQGNSAPDKSGLPSDRFSAERTGGSVSTLTIQRTQQEDSAVYLCASSLSIPGARQETQYFGPGTRLLVL.

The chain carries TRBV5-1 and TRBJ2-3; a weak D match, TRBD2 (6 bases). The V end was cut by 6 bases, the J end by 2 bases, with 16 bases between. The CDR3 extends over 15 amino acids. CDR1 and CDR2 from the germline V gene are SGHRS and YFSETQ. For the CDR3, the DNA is TGCGCCAGCAAGTACGGCGGGGCAATCACAGATACGCAGTATTTT. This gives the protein CASKYGGAITDTQYF.